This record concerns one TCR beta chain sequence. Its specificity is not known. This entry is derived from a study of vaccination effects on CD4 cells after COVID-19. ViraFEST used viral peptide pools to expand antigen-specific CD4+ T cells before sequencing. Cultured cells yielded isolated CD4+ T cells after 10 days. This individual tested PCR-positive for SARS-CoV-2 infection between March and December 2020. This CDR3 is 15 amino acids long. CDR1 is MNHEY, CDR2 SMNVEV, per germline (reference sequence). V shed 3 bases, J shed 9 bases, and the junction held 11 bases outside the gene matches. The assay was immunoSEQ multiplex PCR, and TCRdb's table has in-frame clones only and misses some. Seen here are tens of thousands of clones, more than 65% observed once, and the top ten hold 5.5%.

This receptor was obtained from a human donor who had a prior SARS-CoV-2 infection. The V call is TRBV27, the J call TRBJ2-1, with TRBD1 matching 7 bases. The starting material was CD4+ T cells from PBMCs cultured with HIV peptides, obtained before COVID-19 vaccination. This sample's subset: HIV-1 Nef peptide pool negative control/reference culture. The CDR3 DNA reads TGTGCCAGCAGTTTTTCCCACCCAGGGGGTGGTGAGCAGTTCTTC. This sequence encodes CASSFSHPGGGEQFF.